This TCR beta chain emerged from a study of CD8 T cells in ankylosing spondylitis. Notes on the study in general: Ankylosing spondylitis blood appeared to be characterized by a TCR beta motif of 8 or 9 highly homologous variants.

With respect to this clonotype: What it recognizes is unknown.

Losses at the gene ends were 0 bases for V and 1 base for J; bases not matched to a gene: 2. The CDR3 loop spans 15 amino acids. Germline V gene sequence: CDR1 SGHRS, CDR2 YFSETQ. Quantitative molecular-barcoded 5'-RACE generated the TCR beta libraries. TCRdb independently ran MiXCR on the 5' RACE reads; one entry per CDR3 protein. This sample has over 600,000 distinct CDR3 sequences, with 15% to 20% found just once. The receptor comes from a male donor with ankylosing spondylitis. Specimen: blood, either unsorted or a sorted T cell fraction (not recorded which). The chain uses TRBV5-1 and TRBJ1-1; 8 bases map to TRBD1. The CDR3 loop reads CASSLEGQANTEAFF. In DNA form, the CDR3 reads TGCGCCAGCAGCTTGGAGGGACAGGCGAACACTGAAGCTTTCTTT.